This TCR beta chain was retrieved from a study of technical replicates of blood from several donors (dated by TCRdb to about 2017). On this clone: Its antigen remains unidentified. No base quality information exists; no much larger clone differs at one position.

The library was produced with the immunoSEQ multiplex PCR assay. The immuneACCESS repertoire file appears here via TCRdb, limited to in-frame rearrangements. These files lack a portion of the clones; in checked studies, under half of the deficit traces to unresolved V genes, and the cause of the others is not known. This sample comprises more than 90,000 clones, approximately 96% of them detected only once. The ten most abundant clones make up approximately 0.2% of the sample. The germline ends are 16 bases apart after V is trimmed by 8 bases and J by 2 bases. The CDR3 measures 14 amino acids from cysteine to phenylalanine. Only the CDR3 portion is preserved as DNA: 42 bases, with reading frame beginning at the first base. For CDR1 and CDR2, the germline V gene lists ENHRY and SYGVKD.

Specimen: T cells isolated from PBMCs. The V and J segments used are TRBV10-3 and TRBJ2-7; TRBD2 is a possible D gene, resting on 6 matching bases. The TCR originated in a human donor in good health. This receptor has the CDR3 CAIGGEQVPYEQYF. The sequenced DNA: TGTGCCATCGGAGGGGAGCAGGTACCCTACGAGCAGTACTTC.